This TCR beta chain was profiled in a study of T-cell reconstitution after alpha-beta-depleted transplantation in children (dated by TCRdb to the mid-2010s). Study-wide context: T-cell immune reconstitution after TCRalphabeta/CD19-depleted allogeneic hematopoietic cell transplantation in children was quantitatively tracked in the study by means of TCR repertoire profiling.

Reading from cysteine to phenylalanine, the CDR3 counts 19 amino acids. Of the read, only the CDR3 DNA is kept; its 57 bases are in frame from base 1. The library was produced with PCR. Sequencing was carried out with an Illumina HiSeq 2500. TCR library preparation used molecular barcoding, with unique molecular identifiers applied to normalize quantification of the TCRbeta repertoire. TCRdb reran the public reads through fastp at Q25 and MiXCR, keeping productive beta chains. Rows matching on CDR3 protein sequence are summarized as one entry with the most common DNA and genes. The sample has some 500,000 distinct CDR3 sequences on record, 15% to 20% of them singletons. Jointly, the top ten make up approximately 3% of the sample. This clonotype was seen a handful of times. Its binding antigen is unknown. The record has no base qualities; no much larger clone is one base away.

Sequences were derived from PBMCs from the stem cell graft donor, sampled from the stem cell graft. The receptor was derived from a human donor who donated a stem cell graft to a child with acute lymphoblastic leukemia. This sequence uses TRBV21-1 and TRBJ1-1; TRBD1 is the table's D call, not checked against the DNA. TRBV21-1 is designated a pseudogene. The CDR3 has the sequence CASSKARLGQGKGNTEAFF. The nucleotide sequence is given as TGTGCCAGCAGCAAAGCGCGTTTAGGACAGGGCAAGGGGAACACTGAAGCTTTCTTT.